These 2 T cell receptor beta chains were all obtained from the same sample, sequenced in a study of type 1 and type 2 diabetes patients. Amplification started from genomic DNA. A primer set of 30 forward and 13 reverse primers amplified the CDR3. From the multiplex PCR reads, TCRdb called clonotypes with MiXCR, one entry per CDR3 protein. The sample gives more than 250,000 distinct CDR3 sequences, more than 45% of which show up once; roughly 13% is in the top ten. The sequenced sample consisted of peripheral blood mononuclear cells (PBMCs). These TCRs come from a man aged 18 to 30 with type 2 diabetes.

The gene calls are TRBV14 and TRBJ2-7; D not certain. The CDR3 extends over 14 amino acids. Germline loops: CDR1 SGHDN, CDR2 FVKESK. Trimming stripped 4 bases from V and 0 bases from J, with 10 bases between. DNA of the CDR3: TGTGCCAGCAGCCTACTGGTTAGCTCCTACGAGCAGTACTTC. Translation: CASSLLVSSYEQYF. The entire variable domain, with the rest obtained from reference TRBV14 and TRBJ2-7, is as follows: EAGVTQFPSHSVIEKGQTVTLRCDPISGHDNLYWYRRVMGKEIKFLLHFVKESKQDESGMPNNRFLAERTGGTYSTLKVQPAELEDSGVYFCASSLLVSSYEQYFGPGTRLTVT.

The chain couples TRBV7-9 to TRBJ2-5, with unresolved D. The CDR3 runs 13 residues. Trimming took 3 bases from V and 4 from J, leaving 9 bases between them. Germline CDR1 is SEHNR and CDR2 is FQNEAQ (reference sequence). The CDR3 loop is CASSFLQLETQYF. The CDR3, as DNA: TGTGCCAGCAGCTTTTTACAGCTAGAGACCCAGTACTTC.